This entry lists 22 T cell receptor beta chains sequenced from one sample in a study of blood T cell repertoires in COVID-19. This table comes from immunoSEQ multiplex PCR, and its TCRdb copy is limited to in-frame clones, with some not included. The sample comprises about 130,000 clones, around 83% of which are singletons, and approximately 4.3% rests with the top ten. The sequencing input was peripheral blood. The receptors were gathered from a human donor in a cohort sampled during active COVID-19.

CDR3 loop: CASRPVTSGSYEQYV. Here the CDR3 DNA reads TGTGCCAGCAGGCCCGTCACTAGCGGGAGCTACGAGCAGTACGTC. V usage is TRBV21-1 and J usage is TRBJ2-7; the D call TRBD2 from the table was never checked on the DNA. TRBV21-1 is noted as a pseudogene. The CDR3 spans 15 residues.

The genes are TRBV28 and TRBJ2-7; D is uncertain. From germline, CDR1 is MDHEN and CDR2 SYDVKM. Trimming shortened V by 10 bases and J by 7 bases, and 11 bases separated the two germline ends. The CDR3 contains 10 residues. CDR3 region: CANSPREQYV. The CDR3 bases are TGTGCCAACTCGCCTCGGGAGCAGTACGTC.

The chain recombines TRBV4-3 with TRBJ2-1; TRBD2 agrees at 8 bases. In germline, CDR1 is LGHNA, CDR2 YSLEER. CDR3 size: 16 residues. Trimming took 0 bases from V and 9 from J; bases not matched to a gene: 10. The CDR3 coding sequence is TGCGCCAGCAGCCAAGAGTGGAGGAGTAGCGGGATTGAGCAGTTCTTC. Amino acid sequence: CASSQEWRSSGIEQFF.

This clone has just a few counts. The gene calls are TRBV5-4 and TRBJ1-2; 10 positions match TRBD1. The CDR3 length is 14 residues. V was pared by 4 bases and J by 5 bases, with 5 bases of the junction left unmatched. From germline, CDR1 is SGHNT and CDR2 YYREEE (reference sequence). CDR3 in DNA: TGTGCCAGCAGCCGCCAGGGACAGGGGTATGGCTACACCTTC. Residues: CASSRQGQGYGYTF.

The J gene is TRBJ1-3, the V gene TRBV7-8; perhaps TRBD1 as D (5 bases). The germline V gene encodes CDR1 SGHVS and CDR2 FQNEAQ. This CDR3 is 14 amino acids long. Trimming shortened V by 6 bases and J by 2 bases, and 11 bases separated the two germline ends. The CDR3 here is CASSDSGTGNTIYF. CDR3 DNA sequence: TGTGCCAGCAGTGATTCAGGGACTGGAAACACCATATATTTT.

The rearrangement links TRBV5-1 to TRBJ1-1, with 9 bases fitting TRBD1. CDR3 size: 15 residues. The J segment lost 7 bases and the V segment lost 0 bases, leaving 7 bases of the junction unmatched. Per germline, CDR1 SGHRS and CDR2 YFSETQ. The chain's CDR3 is CASSLAGTGPVEAFF. DNA of the CDR3: TGCGCCAGCAGCTTGGCCGGGACAGGGCCTGTTGAAGCTTTCTTT.

V gene TRBV25-1 combines with J gene TRBJ1-6, with D possibly being TRBD1 (5 bases). V shed 1 base and J shed 10 bases, with 14 bases lying between them. CDR1 and CDR2 (germline): MGHDK, SYGVNS. The CDR3 has 15 amino acids. In DNA form, the CDR3 reads TGTGCCAGCAGTGAATCGGGCAGGGTAGGGTCACCCCTCCACTTT. It yields the protein CASSESGRVGSPLHF.

The chain combines TRBV19 with TRBJ1-5; 7 bases are shared with TRBD1. After removal of 10 bases from V and 6 bases from J, the junction contained 12 bases not matched to a gene. CDR1 and CDR2 (germline): LNHDA, SQIVND (reference sequence). The CDR3 runs to 14 residues. The CDR3 reads CATGQHRGGQPQHF. The CDR3 DNA is TGTGCCACCGGTCAACACAGGGGAGGTCAGCCCCAGCATTTT. The full variable domain, rest sourced from reference TRBV19 and TRBJ1-5, is DGGITQSPKYLFRKEGQNVTLSCEQNLNHDAMYWYRQDPGQGLRLIYYSQIVNDFQKGDIAEGYSVSREKKESFPLTVTSAQKNPTAFYLCATGQHRGGQPQHFGDGTRLSIL.

The chain links TRBV4-3 to TRBJ2-2; 10 nucleotides align to TRBD2. With 3 bases clipped from V and 2 bases from J, the junction kept 6 bases outside the gene matches. This CDR3 is built from 17 residues. CDR1 is LGHNA, CDR2 YSLEER, per germline. CDR3 in DNA: TGCGCCAGCAGCCAGGGACTAGCGAGGGACAACACCGGGGAGCTGTTTTTT. It translates to CASSQGLARDNTGELFF.

The V gene is TRBV4-1, the J gene TRBJ1-1; possible D gene TRBD1, 5 bases. This CDR3 spans 16 amino acids. V was clipped by 4 bases and J by 0 bases, with 15 bases between them. CDR1 MGHRA and CDR2 YSYEKL come from the germline V gene. CDR3 bases: TGCGCCAGCAGCCTCGCCGTAGGGGAGGTGAACACTGAAGCTTTCTTT. Translation gives CASSLAVGEVNTEAFF.

This chain connects TRBV3-1 (or the pseudogene TRBV3-2) to TRBJ1-1, with 8 bases that match TRBD1. Germline lookup yields CDR1 LGHDT and CDR2 YNNKEL (reference sequence). With 3 bases clipped from V and 1 base from J, the junction kept 4 bases outside the gene matches. CDR3 length: 15 residues. CDR3 coding DNA: TGTGCCAGCAGCCATGTGACAGGGGCGAACACTGAAGCTTTCTTT. Translating it yields CASSHVTGANTEAFF.

This chain links TRBV11-3 with TRBJ1-1; D is ambiguous. Germline CDR1 SGHNT, CDR2 YENEEA. The CDR3 extends over 13 amino acids. V was trimmed by 2 bases and J by 6 bases, leaving 10 bases between them. The CDR3 sequence: CASSLTIPPEAFF. CDR3 DNA sequence: TGTGCCAGCAGCTTAACAATTCCCCCTGAAGCTTTCTTT.

This clone was recorded a few times. The chain combines TRBV5-6 with TRBJ2-2; perhaps TRBD2 as D (5 bases). This CDR3 is built from 16 residues. CDR1 and CDR2 from the germline V gene are SGHDT and YYEEEE. The V and J ends lost 0 bases and 6 bases respectively, with 15 bases between them. CDR3 sequence reads: CASSLGGPSRPGELFF. CDR3 DNA: TGTGCCAGCAGCTTGGGAGGGCCCTCGAGGCCCGGGGAGCTGTTTTTT.

This clone was counted only a few times. This rearrangement joins TRBV5-6 to TRBJ1-1, with 7 bases that match TRBD1. J lost 8 bases, V lost 4 bases, and 5 bases had no gene match. Germline V gives CDR1 SGHDT, CDR2 YYEEEE. This CDR3 contains 12 residues. CDR3 region: CASSRGQREAFF. In DNA form, the CDR3 reads TGTGCCAGCAGCCGGGGACAGAGGGAAGCTTTCTTT.

The V call is TRBV7-9, the J call TRBJ1-1; no reliable D call. The germline V gene encodes CDR1 SEHNR and CDR2 FQNEAQ (reference sequence). This CDR3 has 13 amino acids. V shed 8 bases and J shed 0 bases, with 10 bases lying between them. The CDR3 bases are TGTGCCAGCGGGTACAGTATGAACACTGAAGCTTTCTTT. It codes for CASGYSMNTEAFF.

The rearrangement joins TRBV7-3 to TRBJ1-1; D is uncertain. The CDR3 has 13 residues. Trimming shortened V by 2 bases and J by 2 bases, and 6 bases separated the two germline ends. Per germline, CDR1 SGHTA and CDR2 FQGTGA. CDR3 protein: CASSLGRNTEAFF. The CDR3 coding sequence is TGTGCCAGCAGCTTAGGCCGAAACACTGAAGCTTTCTTT.

The chain carries TRBV7-9 and TRBJ1-2, with D tentatively TRBD1 (5 bases). The CDR3 sequence is 17 residues long. V was cut by 1 base and J by 0 bases, with 15 bases left in between. Germline V lookup: CDR1 SEHNR, CDR2 FQNEAQ (reference sequence). This CDR3 is CASSLESRRATNYGYTF. The CDR3 DNA reads TGTGCCAGCAGCTTAGAGAGTCGCAGGGCTACTAACTATGGCTACACCTTC.

This chain links TRBV14 with TRBJ2-3; 8 bases agree with TRBD2. From germline, CDR1 is SGHDN and CDR2 FVKESK. The CDR3 has 14 amino acids. After removal of 7 bases from V and 0 bases from J, the junction contained 3 bases not matched to a gene. CDR3 sequence (DNA): TGTGCCAGCACCACTAGCGGTAGCACAGATACGCAGTATTTT. As protein: CASTTSGSTDTQYF.

With respect to this clone: The junction departs from the called germline gene at one end, perhaps through a read error. The V call is TRBV27, the J call TRBJ1-2; no definite D call. Germline CDR1 is MNHEY and CDR2 is SMNVEV (reference sequence). CDR3 length equals 16 residues. Written as DNA, the CDR3 is TGTGCCAGCAGCCCTGGAGCTGGGAGGGCCGCCCATGGCTGCACCTTC. It encodes CASSPGAGRAAHGCTF.

J is TRBJ1-2 and V is TRBV12-3 or TRBV12-4; D is unclear. V dropped 3 bases and J dropped 2 bases, with 7 bases sitting between them. The CDR3 has 13 amino acids. The CDR3 DNA reads as TGTGCCAGCAGTTTCAAGACAAACTATGGCTACACCTTC. This gives the protein CASSFKTNYGYTF.

This rearrangement joins TRBV18 to TRBJ1-2, with a possible D match to TRBD1 (6 bases). Between the trimmed V and J ends, which lost 3 bases and 3 bases, there was a span of 17 bases. Germline V gene lookup returns CDR1 KGHSH and CDR2 LQKENI. The CDR3 runs to 16 residues. CDR3 in DNA: TGTGCCAGCTCACCCCGTCCCCCGGCAGGGGACTATGGCTACACCTTC. Protein: CASSPRPPAGDYGYTF.

This clone was picked up one time. The rearrangement links TRBV19 to TRBJ1-3; no clear D. CDR1 and CDR2 (germline): LNHDA, SQIVND (reference sequence). The CDR3 has 16 residues. V was trimmed by 5 bases and J by 0 bases, leaving 14 bases between them. The DNA for the CDR3 is TGTGCCAGTAGTTCGCTCGCCGGGAGCTCTGGAAACACCATATATTTT. The encoded protein is CASSSLAGSSGNTIYF. Together with reference TRBV19 and TRBJ1-3, the CDR3 gives the full variable domain: DGGITQSPKYLFRKEGQNVTLSCEQNLNHDAMYWYRQDPGQGLRLIYYSQIVNDFQKGDIAEGYSVSREKKESFPLTVTSAQKNPTAFYLCASSSLAGSSGNTIYFGEGSWLTVV.